The 11 T cell receptor beta chains below were found in one sample sequenced in a study of blood T cells in healthy people across ages. A J-beta primer mix and a sample-barcoded 5' primer were used in a second PCR of about 7 to 12 cycles. From the 5' RACE reads, TCRdb called clonotypes with MiXCR, one entry per CDR3 protein. The table records about a million distinct CDR3 sequences, roughly 50% of them present only once. Sequencing input: blood. Source of these receptors: an older woman in good health.

The chain employs TRBV5-1 and TRBJ1-4; D is unclear. The CDR3 consists of 16 residues. V lost 0 bases and J 3 bases, leaving 12 bases between the germline ends. Germline CDR1 is SGHRS and CDR2 is YFSETQ. CDR3 amino acids: CASSLAPTAANEKLFF. The CDR3 DNA reads TGCGCCAGCAGCTTGGCCCCGACGGCCGCTAATGAAAAACTGTTTTTT.

This clonotype was picked up a small number of times. The chain joins TRBV5-1 to TRBJ2-5; the match to TRBD2 covers 13 bases. From germline, CDR1 is SGHRS and CDR2 YFSETQ. V lost 3 bases and J lost 1; bases outside the gene matches: 3. The CDR3 extends over 16 amino acids. This chain's CDR3 is CASSWGLAGIQETQYF. The CDR3 bases are TGCGCCAGCAGCTGGGGACTAGCGGGAATCCAAGAGACCCAGTACTTC.

The sample holds a few counts of this clonotype. The chain carries TRBV7-3 and TRBJ2-1, with 11 nucleotides matching TRBD2. This CDR3 comprises 15 residues. J was trimmed by 8 bases and V by 1 base; bases with no gene match: 4. Germline CDR1 and CDR2: SGHTA and FQGTGA. CDR3 amino acids: CASSLRWGLADEQFF. The DNA of the CDR3 is TGTGCCAGCAGCTTAAGGTGGGGACTAGCGGATGAGCAGTTCTTC.

This clonotype was counted a few times. The V and J genes are TRBV7-9 and TRBJ2-1; the D gene could be TRBD1 or TRBD2 (5 bases each). The CDR3 loop spans 15 amino acids. V lost 5 bases and J lost 2, with 13 bases in between. Germline lookup yields CDR1 SEHNR and CDR2 FQNEAQ (reference sequence). CDR3 in DNA: TGTGCCAGCAGCGCAACGGTGGGGGCCTACAATGAGCAGTTCTTC. Translating gives CASSATVGAYNEQFF.

This clonotype was counted a few times. V usage is TRBV10-3 and J usage is TRBJ2-7; 10 bases fit TRBD2. Trimming cost V 4 bases and J 3 bases; bases outside gene matches: 12. This CDR3 region has 17 residues. Germline CDR1 ENHRY, CDR2 SYGVKD. The CDR3: CAISASLAGARGYEQYF. The DNA for the CDR3 is TGTGCCATCAGTGCATCGCTAGCGGGAGCCAGGGGCTACGAGCAGTACTTC.

This sequence joins TRBV20-1 and TRBJ1-2; 9 bases match TRBD1. The CDR3 totals 14 residues. Germline values: CDR1 DFQATT, CDR2 SNEGSKA (reference sequence). With V trimmed by 6 bases and J by 3 bases, 8 bases remained unmatched. CDR3 coding DNA: TGCAGTGCGCCCACACAGGGGGCGGACTATGGCTACACCTTC. Its protein is CSAPTQGADYGYTF.

Note on this clonotype: A much larger clone lies a single base off, so this may be a read error. The J gene is TRBJ1-1, the V gene TRBV7-2; D gene ambiguous. V was clipped by 1 base and J by 5 bases, with 17 bases between them. This CDR3 contains 16 residues. Germline CDR1 and CDR2: SGHTA and FQGNSA. CDR3 DNA sequence: TGTGCCAGCAGCTTAGTGGGCGGTCCAATGGGGACTGAAGCTTTCTTT. Protein: CASSLVGGPMGTEAFF.

V and J are TRBV11-2 and TRBJ2-5, with D possibly being TRBD1 (6 bases). The germline gives CDR1 SGHAT, CDR2 FQNNGV. The ends were cut back, 1 base at V and 13 bases at J, with 16 bases in the middle. The CDR3 is made up of 13 amino acids. CDR3 loop: CASSLGWQGRGYF. The DNA of the CDR3 is TGTGCCAGCAGCTTAGGTTGGCAGGGCAGGGGGTACTTC.

This clonotype was detected only a few times. The V call is TRBV15, the J call TRBJ2-7, with a tentative D call TRBD2 (6 bases). This CDR3 has 13 amino acids. Germline CDR1 reads LNHNV; CDR2 reads YYDKDF (reference sequence). V lost 1 base to trimming and J lost 3 bases, with 7 bases between them. CDR3 in amino acids: CATSRVGGYEQYF. CDR3 in DNA: TGTGCCACCAGCAGAGTGGGGGGCTACGAGCAGTACTTC.

The CDR3 DNA reads as TGTGCCAGCAGTCCAGTGAACAGGGTAAACGAGCAGTACTTC. Translated, it gives CASSPVNRVNEQYF. The V gene is TRBV12-3 or TRBV12-4, the J gene TRBJ2-4; weak D call: TRBD1 (6 bases). Matching the DNA end better, TRBJ2-7 makes the J call doubtful. This CDR3 contains 14 residues.

This clonotype was detected a few times. The chain is built from TRBV7-6 and TRBJ1-6, with D unresolved. Germline lookup yields CDR1 SGHVS and CDR2 FNYEAQ. The CDR3 runs 16 residues. Between the trimmed V and J ends, which lost 5 bases and 7 bases, there was a span of 18 bases. The chain's CDR3 is CASSHSSDVGNSPLHF. DNA for the CDR3: TGTGCCAGCAGCCATTCGTCGGATGTAGGGAATTCACCCCTCCACTTT.